These 5 T cell receptor beta chains originate from one sample sequenced in a study of cytomegalovirus exposure and HLA in healthy donors. Assay: immunoSEQ multiplex PCR; the TCRdb copy retains only in-frame clones and omits some. The repertoire includes over 150,000 clones, around 92% of them detected once, and approximately 10% sits in the top ten. The sequenced sample consisted of PBMCs. These receptors all stem from a woman aged 18-29 years in good health and CMV-seropositive.

This clone was seen once. The chain couples TRBV2 to TRBJ2-7; 9 bases are shared with TRBD1. The trim removed 8 bases at V and 2 bases at J, leaving 7 bases unmatched. In germline, CDR1 is SNHLY, CDR2 FYNNEI. The CDR3 covers 14 residues. The CDR3 loop is CASGQDRGAYEQYF. The CDR3, as DNA: TGTGCCAGCGGCCAGGACAGGGGAGCCTACGAGCAGTACTTC.

This chain joins TRBV6-1 and TRBJ1-3, with D possibly being TRBD1 (5 bases). CDR1 MNHNS and CDR2 SASEGT come from the germline V gene. CDR3 size: 14 residues. V lost 2 bases and J 8 bases, leaving 13 bases between the germline ends. This CDR3 reads CASSENGGVDTIYF. The CDR3 DNA is TGTGCCAGCAGTGAAAACGGAGGGGTAGACACCATATATTTT.

The chain couples TRBV30 to TRBJ2-1; 11 nucleotides line up with TRBD2. With V trimmed by 4 bases and J by 8 bases, 10 bases remained unmatched. The CDR3 extends over 15 amino acids. Germline CDR1 is GTSNPN and CDR2 is SVGIG (reference sequence). The CDR3 here is CAWKARLAGFYEQFF. The CDR3 coding sequence is TGTGCCTGGAAGGCTCGACTAGCGGGATTCTATGAGCAGTTCTTC.

This clone appeared once. V is TRBV9 and J is TRBJ1-2; TRBD1 might be the D (6 bases). From germline, CDR1 is SGDLS and CDR2 YYNGEE. This CDR3 has 13 amino acids. V was shortened by 3 bases and J by 6 bases, with 12 bases between the two germline ends. CDR3 sequence (DNA): TGTGCCAGCAGCGCCACAGGGTACGATGGCTACACCTTC. Translating it yields CASSATGYDGYTF. Looking up the rest from reference TRBV9 and TRBJ1-2 gives the full variable domain: DSGVTQTPKHLITATGQRVTLRCSPRSGDLSVYWYQQSLDQGLQFLIQYYNGEERAKGNILERFSAQQFPDLHSELNLSSLELGDSALYFCASSATGYDGYTFGSGTRLTVV.

This chain uses TRBV7-2 with TRBJ1-2; 7 nucleotides align to TRBD1. The germline CDR1 and CDR2 sequences are SGHTA and FQGNSA. V shed 1 base, J shed 8 bases, and the junction held 10 bases outside the gene matches. The CDR3 extends over 15 amino acids. The CDR3 is CASSLGPRGDEGYTF. CDR3 sequence (DNA): TGTGCCAGCAGCTTAGGCCCCAGGGGGGATGAGGGCTACACCTTC.